The clone carrying this T cell receptor (beta chain) was observed a single time. What it binds is not known. The germline V gene has CDR1 SGHNT and CDR2 YYREEE (reference sequence). The V segment lost 2 bases and the J segment 3 bases; nucleotides outside the gene matches: 14. The CDR3 length is 18 residues. This sample stems from a study of T cell repertoires in cytomegalovirus infection. In the study overall: The public TCR beta signatures pointed to both CMV infection and matching HLA type.

TCRdb independently ran MiXCR on the reads; one entry per CDR3 protein. Of fewer than 6,500 distinct CDR3 sequences detected, approximately 51% appear once; the ten largest clones hold about 90%. Study-wide findings and caveats: Dominant in the ex vivo response were TCR beta clonotypes restricted by HLA-C and specific for CMV. Based on cumulative public TCR beta family frequency, carriers of CMV plus the relevant HLA were identified.

The V call is TRBV5-4, the J call TRBJ1-5; 7 bases are a match to TRBD1. The sample taken for sequencing was PBMCs, sequenced either directly or after in vitro stimulation (not recorded which). The clonotype originates from a human donor in good health (CMV status not recorded). Some clones in this sample may be carry-over from other donors' samples. CDR3 DNA: TGTGCCAGCAGCTTAATTAGCAAAGACAGGGTCGTCAATCAGCCCCAGCATTTT. This translates into CASSLISKDRVVNQPQHF.